The T cell receptor beta chain described here comes from a study of cytomegalovirus exposure and HLA in healthy donors. Across the whole study: Per a later analysis, the roughly 670 first-cohort and more than 100 validation repertoires shared one platform. General study results and limits: In vitro confirmation showed a few CMV-associated chains to be CMV antigen specific. The study flagged some 170 TCR beta chains as cytomegalovirus-associated.

Germline CDR1 reads LGHNA; CDR2 reads YNFKEQ. V was clipped by 0 bases and J by 0 bases, with 10 bases between them. CDR3 size: 16 residues. Here immunoSEQ multiplex PCR was the method, and the copy in TCRdb shows in-frame clones only, minus some. The sample has 71,000 or so clones, around 96% seen once. In regard to this clone: Its antigen is as yet unknown.

This TCR was sampled from a man aged 18 to 35 in good health and CMV-seropositive. The chain joins TRBV4-2 to TRBJ2-3; no definite D call. Source material: PBMCs. CDR3 sequence: CASSQDVALSTDTQYF. In DNA form, the CDR3 reads TGTGCCAGCAGCCAAGATGTAGCACTTAGCACAGATACGCAGTATTTT.